This T cell receptor beta chain originates from a study of PD-1 blockade in classical Hodgkin lymphoma. Study conclusions and caveats: Nivolumab initiation under 1 year post-ASCT meant exclusion.

Stated time point: cycle 4 day 1 (C4D1), after less than 7 weeks of nivolumab. All patients relapsed after autologous stem cell transplantation, and brentuximab vedotin exposure varied. Some clones are missing from TCRdb's copy, which holds only in-frame ones; the method was immunoSEQ multiplex PCR. The sample contains roughly 20,000 clones, 70% to 80% of which appear only once. About this clone itself: No antigen is known for it.

The sample consisted of peripheral blood mononuclear cells (PBMCs), taken before the fourth cycle of nivolumab. The receptor comes from a human donor with classical Hodgkin lymphoma.

This CDR3 reads CASSHGTAANEQFF. Here the CDR3 DNA reads TGTGCCAGCTCACACGGGACTGCCGCCAATGAGCAGTTCTTC. The J gene is TRBJ2-1, the V gene TRBV18; TRBD2 might be the D (6 bases). The CDR3 covers 14 residues. Trimming cost V 4 bases and J 6 bases, with 13 bases left between them. Germline CDR1 is KGHSH and CDR2 is LQKENI.